This T cell receptor (beta chain) stems from a study of blood T cell repertoires in COVID-19. CDR1 is SSHAT and CDR2 is FNYEAQ in the germline V gene (reference sequence). After removal of 5 bases from V and 0 bases from J, the junction contained 11 bases not matched to a gene. This CDR3 is 17 amino acids long. The repertoire was sequenced with immunoSEQ multiplex PCR; TCRdb's copy has only in-frame clones and lacks some. The table includes around 120,000 clones, over 70% detected once. What was sequenced was peripheral blood. J is TRBJ2-3 and V is TRBV7-7; 7 bases fit TRBD2. This clonotype was sampled from a woman between 65 and 79 years old with acute or convalescent COVID-19. For the CDR3, the DNA is TGTGCCAGCAGCCCGGTAACAAGCGGGGTTAGCACAGATACGCAGTATTTT. Translating it yields CASSPVTSGVSTDTQYF.